This TCR beta chain appears in the sequencing data of a study of T-cell memory formation after mild COVID-19. Across the study: For the most part, TCR clusters were specific to one donor.

Germline values: CDR1 SGDLS, CDR2 YYNGEE. Trimming took 6 bases from V and 0 from J, leaving 22 bases between them. The CDR3 runs 19 residues. Study-level findings and limits: Several responding clones turned up in pre-infection memory, indicating that cross-reactive memory may have taken part. Later expanders leaned CD4+, whereas clones that contracted between day 15 and 85 were balanced CD4/CD8.

Turning to this clonotype: Its target is not known.

One entry per CDR3 protein results from TCRdb running MiXCR on the 5' RACE reads. The sample yields about 410,000 distinct CDR3 sequences, roughly 18% seen once. V usage is TRBV9 and J usage is TRBJ1-6; D is perhaps TRBD1 (6 bases). The sequencing sample was made of PBMCs or a T cell subset sorted from them (not recorded which). The TCR originated in a man aged 18 to 30 who had mild COVID-19 (a few samples of this study predate the infection). Cell type and time point are not known. The CDR3 region is CASTLVGRGPSSYNSPLHF. CDR3 coding DNA: TGTGCCAGCACCCTGGTTGGCAGGGGTCCCAGCTCCTATAATTCACCCCTCCACTTT.